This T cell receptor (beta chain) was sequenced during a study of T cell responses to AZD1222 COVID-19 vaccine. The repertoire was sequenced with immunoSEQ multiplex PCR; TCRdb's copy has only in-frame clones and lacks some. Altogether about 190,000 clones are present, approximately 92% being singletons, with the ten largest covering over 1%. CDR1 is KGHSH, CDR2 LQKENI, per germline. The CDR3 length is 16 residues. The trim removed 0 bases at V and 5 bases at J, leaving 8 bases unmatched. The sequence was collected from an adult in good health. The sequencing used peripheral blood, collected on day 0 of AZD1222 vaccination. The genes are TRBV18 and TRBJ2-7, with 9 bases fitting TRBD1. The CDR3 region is CASSPPNRGRANEQYF. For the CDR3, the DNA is TGTGCCAGCTCACCACCGAACAGGGGGCGGGCTAACGAGCAGTACTTC. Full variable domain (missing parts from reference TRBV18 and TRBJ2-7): NAGVMQNPRHLVRRRGQEARLRCSPMKGHSHVYWYRQLPEEGLKFMVYLQKENIIDESGMPKERFSAEFPKEGPSILRIQQVVRGDSAAYFCASSPPNRGRANEQYFGPGTRLTVT.